The rows below give T cell receptor beta chains drawn from one sample of a study of T cell repertoires in cytomegalovirus infection. From the reads, TCRdb called clonotypes with MiXCR, one entry per CDR3 protein. The data show about 490,000 distinct CDR3 sequences, less than 30% seen once. The sample comprised PBMCs. The receptors stem from a human donor in good health (CMV status not recorded). Some clones in this sample may be carry-over from other donors' samples. Both conserved end residues are part of each CDR3. The order of the fields is D gene, clone size, V gene, J gene, CDR3 protein, CDR3 DNA. D genes are given only for firm matches. A row's size may be missing; if present it is once, few, many or a size class.

>TRBD1|few|TRBV29-1|TRBJ2-1
CSVTGTGVHEQFF
TGCAGCGTCACCGGGACAGGGGTCCATGAGCAGTTCTTC
>NA|NA|TRBV7-3|TRBJ2-7
CASSAEPPGVTSIGYYEQYF
TGTGCCAGCAGCGCGGAACCCCCAGGGGTTACTTCAATCGGCTACTACGAGCAGTACTTC
>NA|NA|TRBV12-3/TRBV12-4|TRBJ1-1
CASSIRGRNTEAFF
TGTGCCAGCAGCATACGGGGAAGGAACACTGAAGCTTTCTTT
>NA|NA|TRBV9|TRBJ2-6
CASSVGPSGANVLTF
TGTGCCAGCAGCGTAGGACCGTCTGGGGCCAACGTCCTGACTTTC
>NA|NA|TRBV2|TRBJ1-5
CASSDGWPQHF
TGTGCCAGCAGTGACGGATGGCCCCAGCATTTT
>NA|NA|TRBV12-3/TRBV12-4|TRBJ1-6
CASSLGVGHNSPLHF
TGTGCCAGCAGTTTAGGTGTCGGCCATAATTCACCCCTCCACTTT
>TRBD2|few|TRBV10-2|TRBJ2-7
CASSDWGREGVEQYF
TGCGCCAGCAGTGATTGGGGGAGGGAAGGGGTCGAGCAGTACTTC
>NA|few|TRBV6-5|TRBJ2-2
CASSSRTEITGELFF
TGTGCCAGCAGTTCCCGGACAGAGATCACCGGGGAGCTGTTTTTT
>NA|few|TRBV6-2/TRBV6-3|TRBJ2-1
CASTQGSLWATMGNEQFF
TGTGCCAGCACCCAAGGGAGTTTGTGGGCTACCATGGGAAATGAGCAGTTCTTC
>NA|NA|TRBV6-2/TRBV6-3|TRBJ2-5
CASVPSTIQETQYF
TGTGCCAGCGTCCCCTCCACCATCCAAGAGACCCAGTACTTC
>NA|few|TRBV7-3|TRBJ2-1
CASSPNGQNEQFF
TGTGCCAGCAGCCCGAACGGACAGAATGAGCAGTTCTTC
>NA|NA|TRBV18|TRBJ1-2
CASLQGFPLTGYTF
TGTGCCAGCCTCCAGGGGTTTCCATTGACGGGCTACACCTTC
>NA|few|TRBV14|TRBJ2-1
CASSQEDYPYNEQFF
TGTGCCAGCAGCCAAGAAGACTACCCATACAATGAGCAGTTCTTC
>NA|few|TRBV6-2/TRBV6-3|TRBJ1-1
CATMDTARNTEAFF
TGTGCCACCATGGACACCGCGCGGAACACTGAAGCTTTCTTT
>NA|NA|TRBV20-1|TRBJ1-3
CSAPDRTGNTIYF
TGCAGTGCCCCGGACAGAACTGGAAACACCATATATTTT
>TRBD1|many|TRBV4-2|TRBJ2-7
CASSPALGQGTEQYF
TGTGCCAGCAGCCCGGCCTTAGGACAGGGCACCGAGCAGTACTTC
>TRBD1|few|TRBV11-3|TRBJ2-5
CASRHWDSQETQYF
TGTGCCAGCAGACATTGGGACAGCCAAGAGACCCAGTACTTC
>TRBD2|NA|TRBV4-1|TRBJ2-1
CASSQELFLGTRGWMQFF
TGCGCCAGCAGCCAAGAATTATTTCTAGGGACTAGGGGTTGGATGCAGTTCTTC
>NA|few|TRBV10-3|TRBJ1-4
CATRVGPFLTNEKLFF
TGTGCCACCCGAGTGGGACCCTTTTTGACTAATGAAAAACTGTTTTTT
>NA|NA|TRBV12-3/TRBV12-4|TRBJ1-5
CASRAPGVGNQPQHF
TGTGCCAGCAGGGCCCCGGGGGTTGGCAATCAGCCCCAGCATTTT